Listed below are T cell receptor beta chains from one sample, sequenced in a study of regulatory T cells in long-lasting Graves disease. TCRdb re-called the multiplex PCR reads through MiXCR, storing one row per CDR3 protein. Among 350,000 to 500,000 distinct CDR3 sequences listed, about 16% were seen once. These data were also reused for a study on T cells in Graves' hyperthyroidism and ophthalmopathy.

The source was peripheral blood mononuclear cells (PBMCs), collected at new diagnosis, from a patient treated with antithyroid drugs. Receptor source: a woman under 40 with Graves disease. Each CDR3 is given with its conserved first and last residue. The order of the fields is clone size, D gene, J gene, V gene, CDR3 protein, CDR3 DNA. D genes are given only for firm matches. The size entry is marked missing in some rows and otherwise reads once, few, many or a size class.

>many|-|TRBJ2-1|TRBV3-1
CASSQGEYYEQFF
TGTGCCAGCAGCCAAGGCGAGTACTATGAGCAGTTCTTC
>few|-|TRBJ2-7|TRBV4-1
CASSQGATSGRPYEQYF
TGCGCCAGCAGCCAAGGGGCGACTTCGGGACGCCCCTACGAGCAGTACTTC
>-|-|TRBJ2-3|TRBV12-3/TRBV12-4
CASRVDPSTDTQYF
TGTGCCAGCAGGGTTGACCCCAGCACAGATACGCAGTATTTT
>few|TRBD1|TRBJ1-1|TRBV4-3
CASAGVGGLATTEAFF
TGCGCCTCGGCCGGGGTAGGGGGCTTGGCCACCACTGAAGCTTTCTTT
>-|TRBD2|TRBJ2-1|TRBV11-3
CASSPLADTNEQFF
TGTGCCAGCAGCCCACTAGCGGACACCAATGAGCAGTTCTTC
>few|-|TRBJ1-1|TRBV7-9
CASTADIGSEAFF
TGTGCCAGCACTGCGGACATTGGTTCTGAAGCTTTCTTT
>many|-|TRBJ1-1|TRBV11-2
CASSFLPLTIPEAFF
TGTGCCAGCAGCTTTCTCCCGTTGACAATACCTGAAGCTTTCTTT
>-|TRBD1|TRBJ2-1|TRBV6-9
CASSYSGGERNKQFF
TGTGCCAGCAGTTACTCAGGGGGTGAGAGGAATAAGCAGTTCTTC
>few|-|TRBJ2-7|TRBV30
CAWSGQTYEQYF
TGTGCCTGGAGTGGACAGACCTACGAGCAGTACTTC
>-|-|TRBJ2-7|TRBV6-1
CASSESGSKGYEQYF
TGTGCCAGCAGTGAATCGGGGTCTAAGGGCTACGAGCAGTACTTC
>many|-|TRBJ2-6|TRBV30
CAWRRTGANVLTF
TGTGCCTGGCGCCGTACTGGGGCCAACGTCCTGACTTTC
>many|-|TRBJ1-1|TRBV29-1
CSVPGDLTEAFF
TGCAGCGTTCCAGGGGACCTGACTGAAGCTTTCTTT
>-|TRBD1|TRBJ2-5|TRBV6-1
CASSARQGSLAREETQYF
TGTGCCAGCAGTGCACGACAGGGCTCCCTCGCCAGGGAAGAGACCCAGTACTTC
>many|TRBD2|TRBJ2-7|TRBV6-1
CASKTSGKIYEQYF
TGTGCCAGCAAAACTAGCGGGAAGATATACGAGCAGTACTTC
>many|-|TRBJ1-2|TRBV7-9
CASSLLAGAGYTF
TGTGCCAGCAGCTTATTAGCAGGGGCTGGCTACACCTTC
>-|TRBD2|TRBJ2-1|TRBV7-9
CASSSGLAGAREQFF
TGTGCCAGCAGCTCCGGACTAGCGGGAGCACGCGAGCAGTTCTTC
>many|-|TRBJ1-5|TRBV5-5
CASSFRNGLNQPQHF
TGTGCCAGCAGCTTCAGGAATGGACTCAATCAGCCCCAGCATTTT
>-|TRBD1|TRBJ2-3|TRBV12-3/TRBV12-4
CASSPLDRGSTDTQYF
TGTGCCAGCAGTCCCCTGGACAGGGGAAGCACAGATACGCAGTATTTT
>many|-|TRBJ2-7|TRBV20-1
CSAREGGGSSYEQYF
TGCAGTGCTAGAGAGGGGGGAGGAAGCTCCTACGAGCAGTACTTC
>-|TRBD1|TRBJ1-1|TRBV29-1
CSVAGTDIPEAFF
TGCAGCGTAGCTGGGACAGATATCCCTGAAGCTTTCTTT
>-|TRBD2|TRBJ2-7|TRBV7-2
CASSLRAGGGEQYF
TGTGCCAGCAGCTTAAGAGCGGGAGGAGGCGAGCAGTACTTC
>-|-|TRBJ2-2|TRBV7-9
CASIRSRDSLTGELFF
TGTGCCAGCATCCGCTCCCGGGACTCCCTCACCGGGGAGCTGTTTTTT
>many|-|TRBJ2-4|TRBV7-2
CASSLAGTVAKNIQYF
TGTGCCAGCAGCTTAGCCGGGACGGTAGCCAAAAACATTCAGTACTTC
>many|-|TRBJ2-1|TRBV7-2
CASSLGGILENEQFF
TGTGCCAGCAGCTTGGGTGGGATATTAGAGAATGAGCAGTTCTTC
>few|-|TRBJ1-6|TRBV12-3/TRBV12-4
CASSQTAVSSPLHF
TGTGCCAGCAGTCAGACTGCGGTCAGTTCACCCCTCCACTTT
>many|TRBD2|TRBJ2-2|TRBV20-1
CSATREEGGDTGELFF
TGCAGTGCGACTCGGGAGGAGGGTGGGGACACCGGGGAGCTGTTTTTT
>-|TRBD1|TRBJ1-5|TRBV10-3
CAISTGQGDQPQHF
TGTGCCATCAGTACAGGACAGGGAGATCAGCCCCAGCATTTT
>-|TRBD1|TRBJ1-5|TRBV7-2
CASSLTGFGNQPQHF
TGTGCCAGCAGCTTGACAGGGTTCGGCAATCAGCCCCAGCATTTT
>-|-|TRBJ2-7|TRBV6-1
CASHRDWPYEQYF
TGTGCCAGCCACCGGGACTGGCCCTACGAGCAGTACTTC
>many|-|TRBJ1-1|TRBV12-3/TRBV12-4
CASSLGRVVIDITEAFF
TGTGCCAGCAGTTTAGGACGGGTGGTAATTGATATCACTGAAGCTTTCTTT
>-|TRBD2|TRBJ2-1|TRBV7-9
CASSSQLAGAYNEQFF
TGTGCCAGCAGCTCCCAACTAGCGGGAGCGTACAATGAGCAGTTCTTC
>many|-|TRBJ2-1|TRBV30
CAWSAVEQFF
TGTGCCTGGAGTGCTGTTGAGCAGTTCTTC
>-|-|TRBJ2-1|TRBV24-1
CATSQGRDNEQFF
TGTGCCACCAGCCAGGGTCGGGACAATGAGCAGTTCTTC
>once|TRBD2|TRBJ2-7|TRBV20-1
CSANPGTSGVGEQYF
TGCAGTGCCAACCCCGGGACTAGCGGGGTCGGCGAGCAGTACTTC